Described below is a single TCR beta chain sequence and its context. What it binds is unknown. These data are taken from a study of T cell repertoires in cytomegalovirus infection. On the study more broadly: CMV epitopes used comprised recently identified HLA-C-restricted ones and well-studied HLA-B-restricted ones. TCR beta signatures that were public indicated CMV infection and matching HLA type. Overall study findings and caveats: The ex vivo response was dominated by HLA-C-restricted CMV-specific TCR beta clonotypes. Summed frequency of shared TCR beta families picked out CMV carriers who also had the relevant HLA.

One entry per CDR3 protein, called by TCRdb with MiXCR from the reads. The sample lists approximately 730,000 distinct CDR3 sequences, 25% to 30% occurring once. Trimming stripped 3 bases from V and 6 bases from J, with 12 bases between. CDR3 length: 14 amino acids. The source was cultured CD8+ T cells from PBMCs, collected from culture after CMV antigen stimulation. This chain links TRBV12-3 or TRBV12-4 with TRBJ1-5; no clear D. The receptor comes from a human donor in good health (CMV status not recorded). Some clones in this sample may be carry-over from other donors' samples. The CDR3 nucleotides read TGTGCCAGCAGTTTGGCACTTTACGGTCAGCCCCAGCATTTT. Encoded protein: CASSLALYGQPQHF.